This T cell receptor (beta chain) was identified during a study of shared clonotypes between healthy human individuals. Findings and caveats of the study: Incompleteness in sorted-subset sequencing, despite large depth, was shown by rarefaction. Clonotype sharing among donors likely depends on sequencing depth.

V lost 3 bases to trimming and J lost 8 bases; unmatched junction nucleotides: 7. Germline V gene lookup returns CDR1 MGHDK and CDR2 SYGVNS. The CDR3 sequence is 14 residues long. Assay execution took place at the deep level. An even split of each subset's genomic DNA across several immunoSEQ plates was performed. Repertoires were generated with immunoSEQ multiplex PCR, while TCRdb's copy carries only in-frame clones and drops some. The data hold hundreds of thousands of clones, with approximately 95% observed a single time. CD45RO-negative CD8 cells positively selected for CCR7 made up the naive population, which excluded terminally differentiated effector memory CD45RA+ cells. A remark on this clone: Its antigen remains unknown.

Specimen: naive CD8+ T cells sorted from blood. The chain combines TRBV25-1 with TRBJ2-1; the match to TRBD2 covers 7 bases. This clonotype was sampled from a woman in her twenties or thirties in good health. DNA of the CDR3: TGTGCCAGCAGTGAGGGAGGGTTAAGGGATGAGCAGTTCTTC. This sequence encodes CASSEGGLRDEQFF.